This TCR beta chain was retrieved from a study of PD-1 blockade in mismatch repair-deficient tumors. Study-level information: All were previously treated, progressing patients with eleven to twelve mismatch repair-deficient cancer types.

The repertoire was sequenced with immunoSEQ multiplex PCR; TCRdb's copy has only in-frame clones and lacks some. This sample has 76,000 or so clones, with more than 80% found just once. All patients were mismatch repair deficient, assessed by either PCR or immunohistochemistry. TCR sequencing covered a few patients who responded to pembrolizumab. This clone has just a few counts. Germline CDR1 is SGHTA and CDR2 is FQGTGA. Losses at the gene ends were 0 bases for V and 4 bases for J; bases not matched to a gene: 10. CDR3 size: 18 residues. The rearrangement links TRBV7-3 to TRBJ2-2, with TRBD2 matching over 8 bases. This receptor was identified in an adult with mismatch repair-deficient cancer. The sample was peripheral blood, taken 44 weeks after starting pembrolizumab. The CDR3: CASSLTPPGGFVTGELFF. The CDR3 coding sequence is TGTGCCAGCAGCTTAACCCCTCCGGGGGGGTTTGTCACCGGGGAGCTGTTTTTT.